These T cell receptor beta chains were read from a single sample in a study of tumour-infiltrating T cells in Burkitt lymphoma. Profiling relied on immunoSEQ multiplex PCR, and the TCRdb table lists in-frame clones only, not all of them. The table includes approximately 46,000 clones, approximately 31% detected once. The sample comprised tumor tissue. These receptors were obtained from a human donor with Burkitt lymphoma. Each CDR3 is given with its conserved first and last residue. Each record gives: clone size, V gene, J gene, D gene, CDR3 protein, CDR3 DNA. A D gene is named only where the DNA matches it firmly. A row's size may be missing; if present it is once, few, many or a size class.

NA	TRBV15	TRBJ2-7	NA	CATSRDAGRPYEQYF	TGTGCCACCAGCAGAGATGCAGGCAGACCCTACGAGCAGTACTTC
NA	TRBV4-3	TRBJ1-1	NA	CASSQDFSHGAFF	TGCGCCAGCAGCCAAGATTTCTCGCACGGCGCTTTCTTT
NA	TRBV11-2	TRBJ1-1	NA	CASSSVDRGLTEAFF	TGTGCCAGCAGCTCCGTTGACAGAGGACTCACTGAAGCTTTCTTT
many	TRBV7-6	TRBJ1-5	NA	CASSLGGGRPQHF	TGTGCCAGCAGCTTAGGGGGCGGGAGGCCCCAGCATTTT
NA	TRBV4-3	TRBJ1-5	NA	CASSQDVRRISPQHF	TGCGCCAGCAGCCAAGACGTCAGGCGTATTTCTCCCCAGCATTTT
NA	TRBV30	TRBJ1-6	TRBD1	CAWSKGTASPLHF	TGTGCCTGGAGTAAAGGGACAGCCTCACCCCTCCACTTT
few	TRBV5-4	TRBJ1-1	NA	CASSSMNTEAFF	TGTGCCAGCAGCTCCATGAACACTGAAGCTTTCTTT
NA	TRBV16	TRBJ2-7	NA	CASSPPWASYEQYF	TGTGCCAGCAGCCCTCCGTGGGCCTCCTACGAGCAGTACTTC
NA	TRBV7-8	TRBJ2-7	NA	CASSYQGNSYEQYF	TGTGCCAGCAGCTATCAGGGGAACTCCTACGAGCAGTACTTC
NA	TRBV7-8	TRBJ2-7	NA	CASSDLLDSNEQYF	TGTGCCAGCTCCGATCTTTTGGACTCGAACGAGCAGTACTTC
NA	TRBV7-8	TRBJ2-7	TRBD1	CASSFSTGGSYEQYF	TGTGCCAGCAGCTTCTCGACAGGGGGCTCATACGAGCAGTACTTC
NA	TRBV11-2	TRBJ1-1	NA	CASRRKGTEAFF	TGTGCCAGCAGAAGGAAGGGGACTGAAGCTTTCTTT
few	TRBV5-4	TRBJ2-5	NA	CASSSRTETQYF	TGTGCCAGCAGCTCAAGGACCGAGACCCAGTACTTC
few	TRBV6-1	TRBJ1-4	NA	CASSEMGYRANEKLFF	TGTGCCAGCAGTGAAATGGGATACAGGGCTAATGAAAAACTGTTTTTT
NA	TRBV30	TRBJ2-1	NA	CAWSAGTYNEQFF	TGTGCCTGGAGTGCCGGAACCTACAATGAGCAGTTCTTC
few	TRBV5-1	TRBJ2-5	NA	CASSSSQETQYF	TGCGCCAGCAGCTCGTCGCAAGAGACCCAGTACTTC
NA	TRBV7-9	TRBJ2-7	NA	CASSLGQVVGEQYF	TGTGCCAGCAGCTTAGGGCAGGTAGTAGGCGAGCAGTACTTC
few	TRBV6-1	TRBJ2-7	NA	CASLFIGNEQYF	TGTGCCAGTTTGTTTATAGGGAACGAGCAGTACTTC
few	TRBV19	TRBJ2-4	TRBD1	CASSIGGQGFHKNIQYF	TGTGCCAGTAGTATAGGGGGACAGGGTTTTCATAAAAACATTCAGTACTTC
NA	TRBV19	TRBJ2-3	TRBD2	CASMKGSGGTDTQYF	TGTGCCAGTATGAAGGGTAGCGGGGGCACAGATACGCAGTATTTT
NA	TRBV2	TRBJ1-6	NA	CASTGNPESPLHF	TGTGCCAGTACAGGCAATCCGGAGTCACCCCTCCACTTT
few	TRBV30	TRBJ1-2	NA	CAWSVGRGGGYTF	TGTGCCTGGAGTGTAGGGAGGGGCGGTGGCTACACCTTC
NA	TRBV4-2	TRBJ1-1	NA	CASSHEVGAEAFF	TGTGCCAGCAGCCATGAAGTAGGGGCCGAGGCTTTCTTT
NA	TRBV7-2	TRBJ2-1	NA	CASSLGHGNNEQFF	TGTGCCAGCAGTCTAGGGCATGGTAACAATGAGCAGTTCTTC
few	TRBV5-1	TRBJ1-2	TRBD1	CASSVEEGTAYGYTF	TGCGCCAGCAGCGTAGAAGAAGGGACAGCGTATGGCTACACCTTC
once	TRBV29-1	TRBJ2-1	NA	CSVATGDEQFF	TGCAGCGTCGCTACAGGCGATGAGCAGTTCTTC
few	TRBV11-2	TRBJ2-4	NA	CASSLGPGGNIQYF	TGTGCCAGCAGCTTAGGTCCCGGAGGGAACATTCAGTACTTC
once	TRBV7-2	TRBJ2-1	TRBD2	CASSLRGVDEQFF	TGTGCCAGCAGCTTACGGGGGGTAGATGAGCAGTTCTTC
NA	TRBV15	TRBJ1-1	NA	CATRYGPGAEAFF	TGTGCCACCAGGTATGGACCAGGTGCTGAAGCTTTCTTT
few	TRBV18	TRBJ2-3	TRBD2	CASSSSGTITDTQYF	TGTGCCAGCTCGTCTAGCGGGACTATCACAGATACGCAGTATTTT
NA	TRBV6-5	TRBJ2-3	NA	CASSPGAWDTQYF	TGTGCCAGCAGCCCCGGGGCATGGGATACGCAGTATTTT
few	TRBV13	TRBJ2-5	NA	CASSPRTKQETQYF	TGTGCCAGCAGCCCCCGGACGAAACAAGAGACCCAGTACTTC
few	TRBV6-1	TRBJ2-5	TRBD2	CASGASGQETQYF	TGTGCCAGCGGGGCTAGCGGCCAAGAGACCCAGTACTTC
NA	TRBV30	TRBJ1-4	NA	CAWSVLRRTSNEKLFF	TGTGCCTGGAGTGTACTCCGGCGGACTTCTAATGAAAAACTGTTTTTT
few	TRBV15	TRBJ1-5	NA	CATSRTPRGDQPQHF	TGTGCCACCAGCAGGACCCCCCGCGGGGATCAGCCCCAGCATTTT
few	TRBV10-3	TRBJ2-5	NA	CAISELASEGQYF	TGTGCCATCAGTGAGTTGGCTAGCGAGGGCCAGTACTTC
few	TRBV6-5	TRBJ2-5	NA	CASRRTGETQYF	TGTGCCAGCAGACGAACTGGAGAGACCCAGTACTTC
NA	TRBV10-3	TRBJ1-5	NA	CAIRGGPNQPQHF	TGTGCCATCAGAGGGGGGCCCAATCAGCCCCAGCATTTT
few	TRBV7-9	TRBJ1-4	TRBD1	CASSPDRGMGREKLFF	TGTGCCAGCAGCCCTGACAGGGGGATGGGGCGTGAAAAACTGTTTTTT
NA	TRBV25-1	TRBJ2-1	NA	CASSAPHSRNEQFF	TGTGCCAGCAGTGCACCACACAGTAGGAATGAGCAGTTCTTC
few	TRBV5-1	TRBJ2-6	NA	CASRGETGANVLTF	TGCGCCAGCAGGGGGGAGACTGGGGCCAACGTCCTGACTTTC
few	TRBV25-1	TRBJ1-5	TRBD1	CASSGGTGFNNPQHF	TGTGCCAGCAGTGGAGGGACAGGCTTTAATAACCCCCAGCATTTT
NA	TRBV5-4	TRBJ2-1	TRBD2	CASSPTSGPYNEQFF	TGTGCCAGCAGCCCGACTAGCGGGCCCTACAATGAGCAGTTCTTC
few	TRBV4-2	TRBJ1-6	NA	CASSPGFPAPLHF	TGTGCCAGCAGCCCCGGTTTTCCGGCACCCCTCCACTTT
NA	TRBV5-1	TRBJ2-7	NA	CASSLEGSGASYEQYF	TGCGCCAGCAGCTTGGAGGGGTCGGGGGCATCCTACGAGCAGTACTTC
few	TRBV5-4	TRBJ2-3	TRBD1	CASSEGGFYTQYF	TGTGCCAGCAGTGAAGGGGGCTTTTATACGCAGTATTTT
NA	TRBV7-2	TRBJ2-1	NA	CASTLQGMSSYNEQFF	TGTGCCAGCACCTTGCAGGGGATGAGCTCCTACAATGAGCAGTTCTTC
few	TRBV13	TRBJ1-1	NA	CASTLMRLFTEAFF	TGTGCCAGCACCCTTATGAGGCTTTTCACTGAAGCTTTCTTT
NA	TRBV27	TRBJ1-5	NA	CASSLLGRNQPQHF	TGTGCCAGCAGTTTACTCGGCAGGAATCAGCCCCAGCATTTT
NA	TRBV18	TRBJ1-5	TRBD1	CASSPARGSNQPQHF	TGTGCCAGCTCACCCGCCAGGGGGAGCAATCAGCCCCAGCATTTT
few	TRBV7-2	TRBJ1-2	NA	CASSLAGQGYGYTF	TGTGCCAGCAGCTTAGCTGGGCAGGGCTATGGCTACACCTTC
NA	TRBV19	TRBJ1-2	NA	CASSPRRAGGLRGYTF	TGTGCCAGTAGTCCCCGGAGGGCAGGAGGTCTACGGGGCTACACCTTC
NA	TRBV10-3	TRBJ1-3	TRBD1	CAISGDRAGNTIYF	TGTGCCATCAGTGGGGACAGGGCTGGAAACACCATATATTTT
few	TRBV5-1	TRBJ1-2	TRBD1	CASSRDRGEDYGYTF	TGCGCCAGCAGCCGGGACAGGGGGGAGGACTATGGCTACACCTTC
NA	TRBV27	TRBJ2-1	NA	CASSPTMGGEQFF	TGTGCCAGCAGTCCAACCATGGGGGGTGAGCAGTTCTTC
NA	TRBV25-1	TRBJ2-7	NA	CASMAPSSYEQYF	TGTGCCAGCATGGCGCCCAGCTCCTACGAGCAGTACTTC
NA	TRBV2	TRBJ2-5	TRBD1	CASRDRGGETQYF	TGTGCCAGCAGAGACAGGGGCGGGGAGACCCAGTACTTC